The 9 T cell receptor beta chains below were found in one sample sequenced in a study of blood T cell repertoires in COVID-19. Sequenced by immunoSEQ multiplex PCR; TCRdb stores in-frame clones only, minus some. The sample gives about 280,000 clones, roughly 90% of which show up once; 2% to 2.5% is in the top ten. The sample taken for sequencing was peripheral blood. These receptors were obtained from a woman aged 45-60 years who had recovered from COVID-19.

The V gene is TRBV7-9, the J gene TRBJ2-7; D perhaps matches TRBD1 (5 bases). V lost 5 bases and J lost 2, with 13 bases in between. CDR3 size: 14 residues. In germline, CDR1 is SEHNR, CDR2 FQNEAQ (reference sequence). Written as DNA, the CDR3 is TGTGCCAGCAGCCGAAGTGACAGTCCCTACGAGCAGTACTTC. Protein sequence: CASSRSDSPYEQYF.

The chain has TRBV19 and TRBJ1-1, with 7 bases fitting TRBD1. CDR1 LNHDA and CDR2 SQIVND come from the germline V gene (reference sequence). Trimming at V came to 5 bases and at J to 2 bases, leaving 5 bases not matched to a gene. The CDR3 is made up of 14 amino acids. CDR3 residues: CASSVRQGNTEAFF. The CDR3 nucleotides are TGTGCCAGTAGTGTGAGACAGGGTAACACTGAAGCTTTCTTT.

The rearrangement uses TRBV9 and TRBJ2-5; 13 bases match TRBD2. J was trimmed by 5 bases and V by 4 bases; bases with no gene match: 8. CDR1 SGDLS and CDR2 YYNGEE come from the germline V gene. The CDR3 is made up of 16 amino acids. CDR3 bases: TGTGCCAGCAGCCCGGGACTAGCGGGAAGCCAGGAGACCCAGTACTTC. This codes for CASSPGLAGSQETQYF. Full variable domain (rest looked up from reference TRBV9 and TRBJ2-5): DSGVTQTPKHLITATGQRVTLRCSPRSGDLSVYWYQQSLDQGLQFLIQYYNGEERAKGNILERFSAQQFPDLHSELNLSSLELGDSALYFCASSPGLAGSQETQYFGPGTRLLVL.

The chain is built from TRBV23-1 and TRBJ1-6; D unclear. TRBV23-1 has ORF status, its function being uncertain. Trimming pared 3 bases from V and 10 bases from J, leaving 16 bases between. This CDR3 has 15 amino acids. CDR3 bases: TGCGCCAGCAGTCAGCCCGGTCCTTGTCGGTCACCCCTCCACTTT. It specifies CASSQPGPCRSPLHF.

This clone was found once. The rearrangement links TRBV3-1 (or the pseudogene TRBV3-2) to TRBJ1-2; 12 nucleotides match TRBD1. With 7 bases clipped from V and 7 bases from J, the junction kept 7 bases outside the gene matches. Germline CDR1 and CDR2: LGHDT and YNNKEL (reference sequence). The CDR3 is made up of 14 amino acids. As DNA, the CDR3 is TGTGCCAGCACCTACGGGACAGGGGGCTCTGGCTACACCTTC. Translated: CASTYGTGGSGYTF.

The chain carries TRBV27 and TRBJ2-7; possible D gene TRBD1, 6 bases. The CDR3 spans 14 residues. V was shortened by 4 bases and J by 2 bases, with 12 bases between the two germline ends. The germline V gene encodes CDR1 MNHEY and CDR2 SMNVEV (reference sequence). This chain's CDR3 is CASSWTATAYEQYF. Here the CDR3 DNA reads TGTGCCAGCAGTTGGACAGCGACCGCCTACGAGCAGTACTTC.

The chain couples TRBV7-2 to TRBJ2-5; possible D gene TRBD2, 6 bases. Germline V gives CDR1 SGHTA, CDR2 FQGNSA. Trimming left V 6 bases short and J 3 bases short, with 17 bases between. The CDR3 has 15 residues. The CDR3 nucleotides read TGTGCCAGCAGTTCCGCCGGGACTCCGAAAGAGACCCAGTACTTC. Protein: CASSSAGTPKETQYF.

The gene calls are TRBV7-2 and TRBJ2-4; 9 bases fit TRBD1. Germline V gene sequence: CDR1 SGHTA, CDR2 FQGNSA. The CDR3 covers 14 residues. The junction had 1 base not matched to a gene; V was cut back by 3 bases and J by 4 bases. The DNA of the CDR3 is TGTGCCAGCAGCTTGACAGGGGGGAAAAACATTCAGTACTTC. It is translated as CASSLTGGKNIQYF. Full variable domain (rest looked up from reference TRBV7-2 and TRBJ2-4): GAGVSQSPSNKVTEKGKDVELRCDPISGHTALYWYRQSLGQGLEFLIYFQGNSAPDKSGLPSDRFSAERTGGSVSTLTIQRTQQEDSAVYLCASSLTGGKNIQYFGAGTRLSVL.

The chain combines TRBV11-3 with TRBJ2-1, with D possibly being TRBD2 (6 bases). Per the germline V gene, CDR1 is SGHNT and CDR2 is YENEEA. The CDR3 extends over 14 amino acids. V was clipped by 1 base and J by 6 bases, with 10 bases between them. The CDR3 spells CASSLAGGFNEQFF. Here the CDR3 DNA reads TGTGCCAGCAGCTTAGCCGGGGGATTCAATGAGCAGTTCTTC.